The present T cell receptor (beta chain) was sequenced within a study of cytomegalovirus exposure and HLA in healthy donors. With 60 Vbeta and 13 Jbeta primers, the PCR was carried out. The method was immunoSEQ multiplex PCR; TCRdb's version includes in-frame clones alone and lacks a portion of them. The sample lists 110,000 or so clones; about 72% were seen once. The specimen was PBMCs. The clonotype originates from a man aged 45-65 years in good health and CMV-seropositive.

Written as DNA, the CDR3 is TGTGCCAGCAGCTTAGAAGGGGGGGGTGCGACCTTC. It specifies CASSLEGGGATF. V and J are TRBV7-9 and TRBJ1-2; possible D gene TRBD1, 6 bases. The CDR3 is 12 residues long. Deletions cut 1 base from V and 14 bases from J, with 14 bases between. Germline V gene lookup returns CDR1 SEHNR and CDR2 FQNEAQ (reference sequence). Full variable domain (outside the CDR3, taken from reference TRBV7-9 and TRBJ1-2): DTGVSQNPRHKITKRGQNVTFRCDPISEHNRLYWYRQTLGQGPEFLTYFQNEAQLEKSRLLSDRFSAERPKGSFSTLEIQRTEQGDSAMYLCASSLEGGGATFGSGTRLTVV.